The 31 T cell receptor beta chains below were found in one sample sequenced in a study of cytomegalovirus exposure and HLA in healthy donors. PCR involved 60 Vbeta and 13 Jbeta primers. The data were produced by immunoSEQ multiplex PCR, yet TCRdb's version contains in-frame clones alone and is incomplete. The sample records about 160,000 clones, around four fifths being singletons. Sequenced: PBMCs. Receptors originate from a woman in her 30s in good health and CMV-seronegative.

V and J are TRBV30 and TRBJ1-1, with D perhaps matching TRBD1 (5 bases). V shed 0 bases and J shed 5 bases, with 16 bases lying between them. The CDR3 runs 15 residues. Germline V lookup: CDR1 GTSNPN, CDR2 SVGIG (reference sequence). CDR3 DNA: TGTGCCTGGAGTGTAGGGGTTCGGATGTGGACTGAAGCTTTCTTT. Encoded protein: CAWSVGVRMWTEAFF.

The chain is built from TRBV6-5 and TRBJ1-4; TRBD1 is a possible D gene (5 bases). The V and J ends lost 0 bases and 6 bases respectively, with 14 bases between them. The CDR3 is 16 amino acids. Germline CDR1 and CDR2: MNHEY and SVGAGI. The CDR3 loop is CASSYSSGTEYEKLFF. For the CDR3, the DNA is TGTGCCAGCAGTTACTCGTCCGGGACTGAATATGAAAAACTGTTTTTT.

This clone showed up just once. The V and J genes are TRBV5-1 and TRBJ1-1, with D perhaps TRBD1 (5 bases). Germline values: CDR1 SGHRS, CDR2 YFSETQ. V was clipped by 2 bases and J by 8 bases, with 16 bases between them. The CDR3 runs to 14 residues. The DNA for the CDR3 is TGCGCCAGCAGCTTTATCGGGGGACCCTCGGAAGCTTTCTTT. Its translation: CASSFIGGPSEAFF.

This CDR3 reads CASGPSGGYNEQFF. CDR3 bases: TGTGCCAGCGGACCTAGCGGGGGGTACAATGAGCAGTTCTTC. The V gene is TRBV5-4, the J gene TRBJ2-1, with 11 bases lining up with TRBD2. The germline CDR1 and CDR2 sequences are SGHNT and YYREEE (reference sequence). This CDR3 is 14 amino acids long. V trimming: 7 bases; J trimming: 4 bases; junction bases outside the gene matches: 4.

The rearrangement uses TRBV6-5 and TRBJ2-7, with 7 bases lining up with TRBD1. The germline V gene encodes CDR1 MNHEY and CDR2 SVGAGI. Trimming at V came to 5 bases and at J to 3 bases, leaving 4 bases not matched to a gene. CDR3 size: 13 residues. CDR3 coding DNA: TGTGCCAGCAGTGCGACAGGGAACTACGAGCAGTACTTC. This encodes CASSATGNYEQYF.

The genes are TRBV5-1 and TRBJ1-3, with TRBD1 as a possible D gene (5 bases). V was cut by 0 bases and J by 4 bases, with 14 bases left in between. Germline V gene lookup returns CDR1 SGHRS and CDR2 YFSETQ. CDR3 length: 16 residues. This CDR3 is CASSLAARALGNTIYF. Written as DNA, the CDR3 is TGCGCCAGCAGCTTGGCCGCCAGGGCTCTGGGAAACACCATATATTTT. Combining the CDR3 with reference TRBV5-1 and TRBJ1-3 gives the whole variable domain KAGVTQTPRYLIKTRGQQVTLSCSPISGHRSVSWYQQTPGQGLQFLFEYFSETQRNKGNFPGRFSGRQFSNSRSEMNVSTLELGDSALYLCASSLAARALGNTIYFGEGSWLTVV.

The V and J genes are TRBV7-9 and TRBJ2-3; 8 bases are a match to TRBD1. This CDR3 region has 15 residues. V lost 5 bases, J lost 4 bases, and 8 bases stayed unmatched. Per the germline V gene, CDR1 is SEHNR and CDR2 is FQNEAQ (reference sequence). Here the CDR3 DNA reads TGTGCCAGCAGCCCCAGGACAGGGAAGGCAGATACGCAGTATTTT. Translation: CASSPRTGKADTQYF.

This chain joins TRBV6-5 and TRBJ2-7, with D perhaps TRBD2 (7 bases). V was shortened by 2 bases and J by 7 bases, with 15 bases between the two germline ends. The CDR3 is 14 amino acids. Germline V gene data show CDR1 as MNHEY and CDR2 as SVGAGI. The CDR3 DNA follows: TGTGCCAGCAGTTACCTGGGGGGGGCAGGGGAGCAGTACTTC. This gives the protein CASSYLGGAGEQYF.

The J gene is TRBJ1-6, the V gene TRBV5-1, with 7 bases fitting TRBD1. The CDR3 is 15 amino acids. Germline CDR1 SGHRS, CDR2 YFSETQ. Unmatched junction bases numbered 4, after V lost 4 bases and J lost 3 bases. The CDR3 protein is CASSGGQSYNSPLHF. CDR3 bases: TGCGCCAGCAGCGGGGGACAGAGCTATAATTCACCCCTCCACTTT.

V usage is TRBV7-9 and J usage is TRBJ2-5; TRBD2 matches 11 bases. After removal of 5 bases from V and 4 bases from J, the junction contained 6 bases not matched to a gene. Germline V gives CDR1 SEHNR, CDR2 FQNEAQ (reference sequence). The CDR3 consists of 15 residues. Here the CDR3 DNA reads TGTGCCAGCAGCCGAACTAGCGGGGGTACAGAGACCCAGTACTTC. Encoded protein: CASSRTSGGTETQYF.

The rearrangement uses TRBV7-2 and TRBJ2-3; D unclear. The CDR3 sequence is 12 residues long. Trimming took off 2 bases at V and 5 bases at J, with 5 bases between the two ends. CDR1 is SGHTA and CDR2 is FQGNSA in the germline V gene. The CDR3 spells CASSLWRDTQYF. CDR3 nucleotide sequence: TGTGCCAGCAGCTTATGGAGAGATACGCAGTATTTT.

Here the CDR3 DNA reads TGTGCCAGCAGTGCCGGGACAGGGTTTTCTGAGACCCAGTACTTC. It yields the protein CASSAGTGFSETQYF. This chain connects TRBV25-1 to TRBJ2-5; 9 bases align to TRBD1. V lost 4 bases, J lost 5 bases, and 8 bases stayed unmatched. This CDR3 spans 15 amino acids. Germline V CDR1 and CDR2: MGHDK, SYGVNS.

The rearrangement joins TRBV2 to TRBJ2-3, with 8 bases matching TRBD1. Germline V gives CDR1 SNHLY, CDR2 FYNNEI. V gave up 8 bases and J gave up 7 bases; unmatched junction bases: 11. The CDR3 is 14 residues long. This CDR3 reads CASSQGQGLNTQYF. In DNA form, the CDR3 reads TGTGCCAGCTCACAAGGACAGGGTCTGAATACGCAGTATTTT.

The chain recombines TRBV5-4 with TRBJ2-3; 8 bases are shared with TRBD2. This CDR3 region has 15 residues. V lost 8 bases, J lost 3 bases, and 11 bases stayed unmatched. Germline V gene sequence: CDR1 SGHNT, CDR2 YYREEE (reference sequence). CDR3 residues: CASSRALAGTDTQYF. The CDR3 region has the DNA TGTGCCAGTAGCCGCGCCTTAGCGGGGACAGATACGCAGTATTTT. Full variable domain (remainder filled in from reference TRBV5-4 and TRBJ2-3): ETGVTQSPTHLIKTRGQQVTLRCSSQSGHNTVSWYQQALGQGPQFIFQYYREEENGRGNFPPRFSGLQFPNYSSELNVNALELDDSALYLCASSRALAGTDTQYFGPGTRLTVL.

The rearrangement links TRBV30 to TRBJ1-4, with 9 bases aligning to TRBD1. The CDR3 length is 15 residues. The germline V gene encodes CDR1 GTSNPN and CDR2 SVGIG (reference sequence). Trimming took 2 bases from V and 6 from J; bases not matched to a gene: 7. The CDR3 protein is CAWSPGTGRDEKLFF. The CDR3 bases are TGTGCCTGGAGTCCCGGGACAGGGAGGGATGAAAAACTGTTTTTT.

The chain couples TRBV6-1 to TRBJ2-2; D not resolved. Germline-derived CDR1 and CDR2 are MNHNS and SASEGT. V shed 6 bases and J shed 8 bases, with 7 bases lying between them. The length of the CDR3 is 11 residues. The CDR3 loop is CASSPEGELFF. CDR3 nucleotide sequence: TGTGCCAGCAGCCCCGAGGGGGAGCTGTTTTTT.

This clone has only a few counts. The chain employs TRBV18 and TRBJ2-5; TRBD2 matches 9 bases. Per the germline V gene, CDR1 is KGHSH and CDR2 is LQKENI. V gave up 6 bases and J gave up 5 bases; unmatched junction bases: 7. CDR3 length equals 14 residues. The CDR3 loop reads CASSTAGGPETQYF. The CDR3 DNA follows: TGTGCCAGCTCCACTGCGGGGGGGCCGGAGACCCAGTACTTC.

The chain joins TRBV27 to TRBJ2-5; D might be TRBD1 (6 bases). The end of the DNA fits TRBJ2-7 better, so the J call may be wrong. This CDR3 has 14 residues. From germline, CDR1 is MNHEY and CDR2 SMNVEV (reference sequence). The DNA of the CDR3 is TGTGCCAGCAGTCCCTCGGACAGCTCCTACGAGCAGTACTTC. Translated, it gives CASSPSDSSYEQYF.

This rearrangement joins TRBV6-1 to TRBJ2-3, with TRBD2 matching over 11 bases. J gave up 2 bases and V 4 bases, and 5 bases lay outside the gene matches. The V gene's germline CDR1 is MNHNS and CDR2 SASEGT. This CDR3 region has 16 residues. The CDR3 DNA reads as TGTGCCAGCAGTGTTACTAGCGGGGGACTCACAGATACGCAGTATTTT. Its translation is CASSVTSGGLTDTQYF.

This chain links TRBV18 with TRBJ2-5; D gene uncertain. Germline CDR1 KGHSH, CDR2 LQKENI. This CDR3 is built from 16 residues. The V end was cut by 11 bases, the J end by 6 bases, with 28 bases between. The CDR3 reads CASSPSKEDSLQTQYF. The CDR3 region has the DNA TGTGCCTCGTCACCTAGTAAGGAAGACTCGCTCCAGACCCAGTACTTC.

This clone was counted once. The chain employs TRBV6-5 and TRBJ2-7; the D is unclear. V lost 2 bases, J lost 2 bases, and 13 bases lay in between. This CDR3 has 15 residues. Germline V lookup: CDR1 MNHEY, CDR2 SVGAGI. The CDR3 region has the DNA TGTGCCAGCAGTTACCCCAAGGCCCGGGCCTACGAGCAGTACTTC. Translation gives CASSYPKARAYEQYF.

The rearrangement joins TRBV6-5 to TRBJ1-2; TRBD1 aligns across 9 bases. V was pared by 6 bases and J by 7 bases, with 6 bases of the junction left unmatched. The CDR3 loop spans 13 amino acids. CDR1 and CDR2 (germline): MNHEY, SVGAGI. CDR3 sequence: CASREQGARGYTF. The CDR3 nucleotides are TGTGCCAGCAGAGAACAGGGGGCTCGTGGCTACACCTTC.

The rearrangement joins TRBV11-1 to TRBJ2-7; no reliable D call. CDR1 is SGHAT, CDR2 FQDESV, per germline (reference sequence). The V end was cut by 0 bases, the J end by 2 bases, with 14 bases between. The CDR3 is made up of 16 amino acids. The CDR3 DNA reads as TGTGCCAGCAGCTTAGCGTCCCCCACCCCAGCCTACGAGCAGTACTTC. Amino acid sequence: CASSLASPTPAYEQYF.

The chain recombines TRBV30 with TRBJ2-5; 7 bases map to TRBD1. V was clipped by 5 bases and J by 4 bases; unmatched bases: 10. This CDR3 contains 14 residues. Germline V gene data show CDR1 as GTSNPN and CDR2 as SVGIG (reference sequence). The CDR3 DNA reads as TGTGCCTGGTTACGAGACAGGGACGGAGAGACCCAGTACTTC. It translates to CAWLRDRDGETQYF. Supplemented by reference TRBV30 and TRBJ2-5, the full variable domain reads SQTIHQWPATLVQPVGSPLSLECTVEGTSNPNLYWYRQAAGRGLQLLFYSVGIGQISSEVPQNLSASRPQDRQFILSSKKLLLSDSGFYLCAWLRDRDGETQYFGPGTRLLVL.

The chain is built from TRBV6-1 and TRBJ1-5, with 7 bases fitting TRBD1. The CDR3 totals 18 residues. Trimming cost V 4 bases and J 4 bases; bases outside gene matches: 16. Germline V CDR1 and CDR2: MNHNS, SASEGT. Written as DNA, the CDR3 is TGTGCCAGCAGTGCCCGACAGGGAAGGGAGGAGGCAAATCAGCCCCAGCATTTT. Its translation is CASSARQGREEANQPQHF.

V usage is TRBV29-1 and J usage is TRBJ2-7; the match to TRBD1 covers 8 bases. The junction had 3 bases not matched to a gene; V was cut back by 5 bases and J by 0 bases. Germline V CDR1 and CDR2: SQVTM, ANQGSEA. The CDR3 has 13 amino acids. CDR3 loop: CSVIQGGSYEQYF. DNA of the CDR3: TGCAGCGTTATACAGGGGGGCTCCTACGAGCAGTACTTC.

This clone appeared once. CDR3 bases: TGTGCCAGCAGCCAACGGGACAGTTTAAGGGCTTTCTTT. Its protein product is CASSQRDSLRAFF. V is TRBV7-9 and J is TRBJ1-1; the match to TRBD1 covers 7 bases. Germline V gives CDR1 SEHNR, CDR2 FQNEAQ (reference sequence). J gave up 11 bases and V 5 bases, and 11 bases lay outside the gene matches. CDR3 size: 13 residues.

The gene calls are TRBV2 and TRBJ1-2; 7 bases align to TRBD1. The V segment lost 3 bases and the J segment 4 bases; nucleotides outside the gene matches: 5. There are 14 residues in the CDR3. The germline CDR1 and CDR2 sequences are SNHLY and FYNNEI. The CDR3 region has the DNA TGTGCCAGCAGTGACGGAGGGGGCGGCTATGGCTACACCTTC. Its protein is CASSDGGGGYGYTF.

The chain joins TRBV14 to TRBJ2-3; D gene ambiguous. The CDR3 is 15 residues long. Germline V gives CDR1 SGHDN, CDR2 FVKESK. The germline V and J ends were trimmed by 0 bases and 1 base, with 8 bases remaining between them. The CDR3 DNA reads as TGTGCCAGCAGCCAAGAGAGCGAGGGCACAGATACGCAGTATTTT. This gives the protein CASSQESEGTDTQYF.

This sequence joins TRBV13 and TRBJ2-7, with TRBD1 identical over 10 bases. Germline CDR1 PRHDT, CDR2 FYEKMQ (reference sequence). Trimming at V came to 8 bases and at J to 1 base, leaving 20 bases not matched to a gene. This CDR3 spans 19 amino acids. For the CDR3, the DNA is TGTGCCAGCCCCTCGTGCGGGACAGGGGTTGGGGGGACATCCTACGAGCAGTACTTC. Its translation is CASPSCGTGVGGTSYEQYF.

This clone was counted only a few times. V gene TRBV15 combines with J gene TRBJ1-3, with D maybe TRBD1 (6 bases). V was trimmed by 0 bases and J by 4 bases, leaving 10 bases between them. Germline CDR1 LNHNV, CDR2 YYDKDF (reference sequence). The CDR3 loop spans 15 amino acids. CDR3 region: CATSRERDIGNTIYF. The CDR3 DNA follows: TGTGCCACCAGCAGAGAGAGGGACATCGGAAACACCATATATTTT.